This T cell receptor (beta chain) originates from a study of shared clonotypes between healthy human individuals. Produced via immunoSEQ multiplex PCR; TCRdb's table is partial and in-frame only. The sample carries about 460,000 clones, over 60% recorded once. Trimming at V came to 4 bases and at J to 0 bases, leaving 9 bases not matched to a gene. From germline, CDR1 is SGHNT and CDR2 YYREEE (reference sequence). There are 17 residues in the CDR3. This clone was picked up a small number of times. The material sequenced was PBMCs. The chain recombines TRBV5-4 with TRBJ1-2; 10 nucleotides align to TRBD1. This receptor was identified in a woman between 40 and 50 years old in good health. Some clones in this sample may be carry-over from other donors' samples. CDR3 protein: CASSSGTGAPSNYGYTF. CDR3 DNA: TGTGCCAGCAGCAGCGGGACAGGGGCCCCCTCTAACTATGGCTACACCTTC.